These 10 T cell receptor beta chains were sequenced from one sample in a study of T cell responses to AZD1222 COVID-19 vaccine. Sequencing was performed with immunoSEQ multiplex PCR; in TCRdb, only in-frame clones are kept and a portion is missing. The sample includes about 150,000 clones, about 88% seen only once; the top ten take 2.5% to 4%. This specimen was peripheral blood, taken on day 0 of AZD1222 vaccination. These receptors all stem from an adult in good health.

The chain has TRBV7-8 and TRBJ1-4; a weak D match, TRBD1 (6 bases). CDR3 length: 15 amino acids. CDR1 is SGHVS and CDR2 is FQNEAQ in the germline V gene. Trimming stripped 4 bases from V and 8 bases from J, with 17 bases between. CDR3 sequence: CASSSWTAGGEKLFF. CDR3 nucleotides: TGTGCCAGCAGCTCCTGGACAGCGGGCGGGGAAAAACTGTTTTTT.

The J gene is TRBJ1-3, the V gene TRBV5-1; maybe TRBD1 (5 bases). V lost 0 bases and J lost 2, with 9 bases in between. CDR1 is SGHRS, CDR2 YFSETQ, per germline. This CDR3 has 15 residues. In nucleotides, the CDR3 is TGCGCCAGCAGCTTGGGCAGGGAAGCTGGAAACACCATATATTTT. This encodes CASSLGREAGNTIYF.

V usage is TRBV14 and J usage is TRBJ1-4, with 8 bases identical to TRBD1. In germline, CDR1 is SGHDN, CDR2 FVKESK. The ends lost 0 bases at V and 8 bases at J; junction bases unmatched: 11. This CDR3 contains 17 residues. The DNA of the CDR3 is TGTGCCAGCAGCCAAGAAACAGGGGGGATATTAGGGGAAAAACTGTTTTTT. The encoded protein is CASSQETGGILGEKLFF.

The chain has TRBV27 and TRBJ1-1; perhaps TRBD1 as D (6 bases). This CDR3 is built from 14 residues. Germline V lookup: CDR1 MNHEY, CDR2 SMNVEV (reference sequence). Trimming removed 3 bases from V and 4 bases from J, with 12 bases in between. CDR3 nucleotide sequence: TGTGCCAGCAGTTTTGCAGGGGATGGCACTGAAGCTTTCTTT. It encodes CASSFAGDGTEAFF.

This chain uses TRBV7-8 with TRBJ2-7; the D gene could be TRBD1 or TRBD2 (5 bases each). Germline V gene lookup returns CDR1 SGHVS and CDR2 FQNEAQ. V lost 1 base and J lost 4, with 17 bases in between. The CDR3 has 16 residues. CDR3 in amino acids: CASSLGPRGMDYEQYF. The DNA of the CDR3 is TGTGCCAGCAGCTTAGGGCCCCGGGGCATGGATTACGAGCAGTACTTC.

This clone was observed a handful of times. The chain couples TRBV11-2 to TRBJ2-7, with 11 positions matching TRBD2. The germline CDR1 and CDR2 sequences are SGHAT and FQNNGV. The CDR3 has 15 amino acids. Trimming cost V 3 bases and J 1 base; bases outside gene matches: 2. The CDR3 DNA follows: TGTGCCAGCAGCTTTAGCGGGGGGGAGTCCTACGAGCAGTACTTC. Its translation is CASSFSGGESYEQYF.

This chain's CDR3 is CASSYGVVSYEQYF. CDR3 DNA: TGTGCCAGCAGTTACGGTGTGGTTTCCTACGAGCAGTACTTC. V usage is TRBV6-5 and J usage is TRBJ2-7, with D hard to call. Between the trimmed V and J ends, which lost 2 bases and 1 base, there was a span of 9 bases. This CDR3 spans 14 amino acids. In germline, CDR1 is MNHEY, CDR2 SVGAGI.

This clone was observed a single time. The chain carries TRBV5-4 and TRBJ2-7; TRBD1 aligns across 10 bases. Germline V gene sequence: CDR1 SGHNT, CDR2 YYREEE (reference sequence). The CDR3 contains 15 residues. V shed 4 bases, J shed 4 bases, and the junction held 8 bases outside the gene matches. This CDR3 reads CASSRSGTGAYEQYF. The DNA for the CDR3 is TGTGCCAGCAGCCGATCCGGGACAGGGGCTTACGAGCAGTACTTC.

This chain uses TRBV7-9 with TRBJ1-5, with a weak D call TRBD1 (6 bases). V lost 5 bases to trimming and J lost 7 bases, with 18 bases between them. In germline, CDR1 is SEHNR, CDR2 FQNEAQ (reference sequence). This CDR3 has 15 residues. The CDR3 sequence is CASSPMGTIRQPQHF. In DNA, the CDR3 is TGTGCCAGCAGCCCGATGGGGACAATAAGGCAGCCCCAGCATTTT.

The rearrangement uses TRBV19 and TRBJ1-2; 8 nucleotides line up with TRBD1. J gave up 3 bases and V 5 bases, and 2 bases lay outside the gene matches. The CDR3 has 13 amino acids. Per germline, CDR1 LNHDA and CDR2 SQIVND (reference sequence). CDR3 loop: CASSVQGDYGYTF. CDR3 DNA: TGTGCCAGTAGTGTACAGGGGGACTATGGCTACACCTTC.